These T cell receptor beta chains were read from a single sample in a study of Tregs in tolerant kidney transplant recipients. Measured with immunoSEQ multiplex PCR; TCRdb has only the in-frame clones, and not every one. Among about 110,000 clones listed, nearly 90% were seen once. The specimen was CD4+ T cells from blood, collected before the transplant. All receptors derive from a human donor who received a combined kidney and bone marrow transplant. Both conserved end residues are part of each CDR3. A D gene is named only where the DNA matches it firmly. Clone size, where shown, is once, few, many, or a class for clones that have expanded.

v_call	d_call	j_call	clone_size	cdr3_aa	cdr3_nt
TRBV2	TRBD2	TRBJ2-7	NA	CATNPGWGAASGRTVGSYEQYF	TGTGCCACCAACCCCGGGTGGGGGGCGGCTAGCGGGAGGACTGTTGGCTCCTACGAGCAGTACTTC
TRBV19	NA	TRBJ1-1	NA	CASSPRPQVRTEAFF	TGTGCCAGTAGTCCCCGCCCCCAGGTTCGGACTGAAGCTTTCTTT
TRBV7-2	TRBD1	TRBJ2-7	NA	CASSADRGSSYEQYF	TGTGCCAGCAGCGCCGACAGGGGATCGTCCTACGAGCAGTACTTC
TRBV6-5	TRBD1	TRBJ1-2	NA	CASSRGDRGNYGYTF	TGTGCCAGCAGCCGCGGGGACAGGGGTAACTATGGCTACACCTTC
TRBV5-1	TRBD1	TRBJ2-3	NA	CASSMGQGGTDTQYF	TGCGCCAGCAGCATGGGACAGGGGGGCACAGATACGCAGTATTTT
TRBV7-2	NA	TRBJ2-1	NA	CASSLTTGYFF	TGTGCCAGCAGCTTAACAACAGGGTATTTCTTC
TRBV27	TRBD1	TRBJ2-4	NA	CASSTHPGQALRDIQYF	TGTGCCAGCAGTACGCATCCGGGACAGGCGTTAAGGGACATTCAGTACTTC
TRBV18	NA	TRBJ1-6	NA	CASSPQSSYNSPLHF	TGTGCCAGCTCACCACAGAGCTCCTATAATTCACCCCTCCACTTT
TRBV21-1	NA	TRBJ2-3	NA	CASTLGAGTADTQYF	TGTGCCAGCACGCTAGGGGCGGGGACCGCAGATACGCAGTATTTT
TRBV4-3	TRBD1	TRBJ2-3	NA	CASSLKTGQGGTQYF	TGCGCCAGCAGTCTAAAGACAGGGCAGGGCGGTACGCAGTATTTT
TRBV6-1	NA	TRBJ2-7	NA	CASSEYREGEQYF	TGTGCCAGCAGTGAGTACCGAGAGGGCGAGCAGTACTTC
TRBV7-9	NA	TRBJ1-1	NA	CASSGGAGYTEAFF	TGTGCCAGCAGCGGAGGCGCCGGGTACACTGAAGCTTTCTTT
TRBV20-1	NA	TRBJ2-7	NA	CSASQTYEQYF	TGCAGTGCTAGCCAGACCTACGAGCAGTACTTC
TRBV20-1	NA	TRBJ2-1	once	CSARDQGEQFF	TGCAGTGCTAGAGATCAGGGTGAGCAGTTCTTC
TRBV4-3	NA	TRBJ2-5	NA	CASSQESLARETQYF	TGCGCCAGCAGCCAAGAGTCGCTGGCCAGAGAGACCCAGTACTTC
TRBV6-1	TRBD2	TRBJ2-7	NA	CATLTSGGYEQYF	TGTGCCACCCTGACTAGCGGGGGATACGAGCAGTACTTC
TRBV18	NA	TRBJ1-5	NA	CASSPSRTVVQPQHF	TGTGCCAGCTCACCGTCGAGGACAGTGGTTCAGCCCCAGCATTTT
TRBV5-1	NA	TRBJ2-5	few	CASSPSPLMGGGLLQETQYF	TGCGCCAGCAGCCCGTCTCCTTTGATGGGCGGGGGCCTTCTCCAAGAGACCCAGTACTTC
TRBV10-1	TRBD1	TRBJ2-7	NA	CASSPGTGYEQYF	TGCGCCAGCAGTCCCGGGACAGGCTACGAGCAGTACTTC
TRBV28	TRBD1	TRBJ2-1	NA	CASTDRGIYNEQFF	TGTGCCAGCACGGACAGGGGAATCTACAATGAGCAGTTCTTC
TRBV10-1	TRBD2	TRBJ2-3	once	CASSDGGLAGSTDTQYF	TGCGCCAGCAGTGATGGGGGACTAGCGGGGAGCACAGATACGCAGTATTTT
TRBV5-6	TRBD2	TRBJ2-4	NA	CASSLGGSGRAQYF	TGTGCCAGCAGCTTGGGGGGTAGCGGGAGGGCGCAGTACTTC